These 3 T cell receptor beta chains were all obtained from the same sample, sequenced in a study of blood T cell repertoires in COVID-19. Data came from immunoSEQ multiplex PCR; TCRdb stores just in-frame clones and leaves some out. The repertoire consists of approximately 280,000 clones, with around 90% occurring once and the leading ten covering about 1.7%. The source material was PBMCs or T cells enriched from blood (not recorded which). The receptors derive from a young woman with acute COVID-19.

The chain employs TRBV6-5 and TRBJ2-1; 8 positions agree with TRBD1. Germline CDR1 and CDR2: MNHEY and SVGAGI. The CDR3 extends over 15 amino acids. After removal of 6 bases from V and 4 bases from J, the junction contained 8 bases not matched to a gene. The CDR3 DNA sequence: TGTGCCAGCAGCACAGGGGGTGGCGGGTACAATGAGCAGTTCTTC. Amino acid sequence: CASSTGGGGYNEQFF.

The gene calls are TRBV28 and TRBJ2-7; 8 bases agree with TRBD2. This CDR3 is built from 12 residues. Germline CDR1 and CDR2: MDHEN and SYDVKM. V lost 4 bases to trimming and J lost 6 bases; unmatched junction nucleotides: 2. CDR3 bases: TGTGCCAGCAGTTCAAGCGGGGGCGAGCAGTACTTC. It is translated as CASSSSGGEQYF. Full variable domain (outside the CDR3, taken from reference TRBV28 and TRBJ2-7): DVKVTQSSRYLVKRTGEKVFLECVQDMDHENMFWYRQDPGLGLRLIYFSYDVKMKEKGDIPEGYSVSREKKERFSLILESASTNQTSMYLCASSSSGGEQYFGPGTRLTVT.

The rearrangement uses TRBV19 and TRBJ2-3, with 7 bases matching TRBD1. The CDR3 is 14 residues long. Germline lookup yields CDR1 LNHDA and CDR2 SQIVND (reference sequence). V lost 2 bases, J lost 4 bases, and 3 bases stayed unmatched. This CDR3 reads CASSIRQGADTQYF. The CDR3 DNA sequence: TGTGCCAGTAGTATACGACAGGGCGCAGATACGCAGTATTTT.